The rows below give T cell receptor beta chains drawn from one sample of a study of blood T cell repertoires in COVID-19. Libraries were prepared by immunoSEQ multiplex PCR; TCRdb keeps only in-frame clonotypes and omits some of them. The profile shows around 84,000 clones, just under 80% of them singletons. Sequencing was carried out using peripheral blood. Receptors originate from a man in his 60s with COVID-19, enrolled during active disease. Both conserved end residues are part of each CDR3. Each record gives: clone size, D gene, V gene, CDR3 length, J gene, CDR3 DNA, CDR3 protein. The D gene is left open where the match is weak. Only part of the rows carry a size: once, few, many, or a class if the clone is expanded.

-,-,TRBV11-3,15,TRBJ2-6,TGTGCCAGCAGCTTAGGCGGGGCTGGGGCCAACGTCCTGACTTTC,CASSLGGAGANVLTF
-,-,TRBV3-1/TRBV3-2,14,TRBJ2-2,TGTGCCAGCAGCCAACAAAGCTCCACCGGGGAGCTGTTTTTT,CASSQQSSTGELFF
few,-,TRBV6-4,15,TRBJ2-1,TGTGCCAGCAGTGAGTTTAGCGGAAGCTACAATGAGCAGTTCTTC,CASSEFSGSYNEQFF
-,-,TRBV27,16,TRBJ2-1,TGTGCCAGCAGTTTATATGCGGAAAACTCCTACAATGAGCAGTTCTTC,CASSLYAENSYNEQFF
-,-,TRBV5-1,14,TRBJ1-1,TGCGCCAGCAGCTTGGACCCATCCCAGGGTGAAGCTTTCTTT,CASSLDPSQGEAFF
-,-,TRBV7-9,15,TRBJ1-1,TGTGCCAGCAGCTTAGGTGCGGGGGCGGTCACTGAAGCTTTCTTT,CASSLGAGAVTEAFF
-,-,TRBV10-3,15,TRBJ1-6,TGTGCCATCAGTGAAGGGGGGAGGGCGGATTCACCCCTCCACTTT,CAISEGGRADSPLHF
-,TRBD1,TRBV4-1,15,TRBJ2-7,TGCGCCAGCGCGACGGGACAGGGGCTCTCCTACGAGCAGTACTTC,CASATGQGLSYEQYF
-,TRBD1,TRBV5-1,15,TRBJ2-1,TGCGCCAGCAGCCCGGACAGGGGTACCTACAATGAGCAGTTCTTC,CASSPDRGTYNEQFF
-,-,TRBV12-3/TRBV12-4,11,TRBJ2-7,TGTGCCAGCAGTTTCAACACCGAGCAGTACTTC,CASSFNTEQYF
-,TRBD1,TRBV5-1,15,TRBJ1-1,TGCGCCAGCAGCTTACGGGACAGCGAGAACACTGAAGCTTTCTTT,CASSLRDSENTEAFF
-,-,TRBV11-3,16,TRBJ2-1,TGTGCCAGCAGCCGGTTCACCGGGACAAGTTACAATGAGCAGTTCTTC,CASSRFTGTSYNEQFF